These 15 T cell receptor beta chains share one sample of origin, sequenced in a study of blood T cell repertoires in COVID-19 (dated by TCRdb to the early 2020s). The library relied on the immunoSEQ multiplex PCR assay. TCRdb provides this immuneACCESS table in a form limited to in-frame rearrangements. Some clones are lacking; in checked studies, under half of them reflect an unresolved V gene, and why the rest are absent is not known. The sample profile shows tens of thousands of clones; 82% of them were found once. Around 4.3% of the sample belongs to the ten largest clones. Sequencing input: peripheral blood. These TCRs come from a woman aged 55-70 years with acute or convalescent COVID-19.

The chain employs TRBV3-1 (or the pseudogene TRBV3-2) and TRBJ1-6, with unresolved D. Germline lookup yields CDR1 LGHDT and CDR2 YNNKEL (reference sequence). Trimming took 2 bases from V and 7 from J, leaving 9 bases between them. This CDR3 region has 14 residues. CDR3 protein: CASSQLVQNSPLHF. CDR3 nucleotides: TGTGCCAGCAGCCAACTTGTACAGAATTCACCCCTCCACTTT.

This sequence joins TRBV28 and TRBJ1-4; D unresolved. Trimming stripped 3 bases from V and 3 bases from J, with 5 bases between. The CDR3 runs 13 residues. CDR1 and CDR2 (germline): MDHEN, SYDVKM. CDR3: CASSFRPNEKLFF. The CDR3 DNA sequence: TGTGCCAGCAGTTTCCGTCCTAATGAAAAACTGTTTTTT.

The chain employs TRBV21-1 and TRBJ1-1; the tabulated D call, TRBD1, remains unverified against the DNA. TRBV21-1 counts as a pseudogene. This CDR3 is 17 amino acids long. Here the CDR3 DNA reads TGTGCCAGCAGCAAAGAGTGGGCTGGGGGCTTGAACACTGAAGCTTTCTTT. This gives the protein CASSKEWAGGLNTEAFF.

The chain uses TRBV6-1 and TRBJ1-3; D is ambiguous. The CDR3 is 13 residues long. Trimming shortened V by 2 bases and J by 10 bases, and 12 bases separated the two germline ends. CDR1 MNHNS and CDR2 SASEGT come from the germline V gene. The CDR3 coding sequence is TGTGCCAGCAGTGAAAGAATGGAGAGTACCATATATTTT. Translation: CASSERMESTIYF.

This clone has a handful of counts. V and J are TRBV2 and TRBJ2-7, with 9 bases matching TRBD1. CDR1 SNHLY and CDR2 FYNNEI come from the germline V gene. The CDR3 totals 14 residues. The V gene end was trimmed by 7 bases and the J gene end by 5 bases; junction bases not matched to a gene: 9. CDR3 coding DNA: TGTGCCAGCAAGGAGGGGACAGGGATCAACGAGCAGTACTTC. As protein: CASKEGTGINEQYF.

This clone was counted a few times. The V and J genes are TRBV28 and TRBJ1-2, with a weak D call TRBD1 (5 bases). There are 15 residues in the CDR3. Germline values: CDR1 MDHEN, CDR2 SYDVKM. The V end was cut by 6 bases, the J end by 5 bases, with 19 bases between. The CDR3 DNA is TGTGCCAGCAGCTCCTTATTCGGGGGTTGGTATGGCTACACCTTC. Translated, it gives CASSSLFGGWYGYTF.

The table lists this clone with a few counts. The chain couples TRBV3-1 (or the pseudogene TRBV3-2) to TRBJ2-2, with TRBD2 as a possible D gene (5 bases). Per the germline V gene, CDR1 is LGHDT and CDR2 is YNNKEL (reference sequence). The CDR3 runs 16 residues. V was cut by 1 base and J by 0 bases, with 9 bases left in between. The CDR3 loop is CASSQVRLPNTGELFF. CDR3 coding DNA: TGTGCCAGCAGCCAAGTCCGACTACCGAACACCGGGGAGCTGTTTTTT.

This clone occurred once. In DNA, the CDR3 is TGCAGCGCCGCGGACACCGGGGACTTTGGTTCACCCCTCCACTTT. This gives the protein CSAADTGDFGSPLHF. This rearrangement joins TRBV29-1 to TRBJ1-6; TRBD1 is a possible D gene (5 bases). The CDR3 is 15 amino acids. In germline, CDR1 is SQVTM, CDR2 ANQGSEA. Trimming stripped 7 bases from V and 9 bases from J, with 22 bases between.

This clone was detected only once. This sequence joins TRBV4-1 and TRBJ1-2, with D perhaps matching TRBD1 (5 bases). CDR1 is MGHRA and CDR2 is YSYEKL in the germline V gene. The length of the CDR3 is 12 residues. V shed 8 bases and J shed 2 bases, with 9 bases lying between them. CDR3 in amino acids: CASGGGNYGYTF. As DNA, the CDR3 is TGCGCCAGCGGGGGAGGGAACTATGGCTACACCTTC.

This clone turned up a few times. V gene TRBV29-1 combines with J gene TRBJ1-1; TRBD1 might be the D (6 bases). The germline V gene has CDR1 SQVTM and CDR2 ANQGSEA. Trimming shortened V by 0 bases and J by 4 bases, and 18 bases separated the two germline ends. CDR3 length equals 16 residues. The CDR3 DNA follows: TGCAGCGTTGAAGAGGGGCCGGGACACGGTTTCACTGAAGCTTTCTTT. Translating it yields CSVEEGPGHGFTEAFF.

The chain recombines TRBV7-2 with TRBJ2-1, with 7 bases that match TRBD2. Trimming removed 1 base from V and 3 bases from J; junction bases left unmatched: 3. The length of the CDR3 is 15 residues. Looked up from germline, CDR1 is SGHTA and CDR2 is FQGNSA. DNA for the CDR3: TGTGCCAGCAGCTTAGACGGCGGGAGCTACAATGAGCAGTTCTTC. Amino acids: CASSLDGGSYNEQFF.

This clone was seen a handful of times. The genes are TRBV5-1 and TRBJ2-5; 7 positions agree with TRBD1. This CDR3 comprises 15 residues. Germline CDR1 is SGHRS and CDR2 is YFSETQ. The trim removed 6 bases at V and 7 bases at J, leaving 15 bases unmatched. CDR3 region: CASKQGYTRDLTQYF. CDR3 nucleotide sequence: TGCGCCAGCAAACAGGGGTATACCCGCGATTTGACCCAGTACTTC.

The chain combines TRBV30 with TRBJ1-2; D remains unclear. Per germline, CDR1 GTSNPN and CDR2 SVGIG (reference sequence). The CDR3 loop spans 14 amino acids. Trimming took 7 bases from V and 4 from J, leaving 19 bases between them. This CDR3 reads CASERQLLSYGYTF. The CDR3 bases are TGTGCCTCCGAGCGCCAGCTACTGTCCTATGGCTACACCTTC.

The chain combines TRBV30 with TRBJ1-3; the D is unclear. Trimming removed 5 bases from V and 0 bases from J, with 11 bases in between. The CDR3 spans 14 residues. In germline, CDR1 is GTSNPN, CDR2 SVGIG (reference sequence). The CDR3 here is CAWGWAVSGNTIYF. CDR3 bases: TGTGCCTGGGGATGGGCTGTCTCTGGAAACACCATATATTTT.

The J gene is TRBJ1-1, the V gene TRBV7-3, with 8 bases matching TRBD1. V was clipped by 1 base and J by 1 base; unmatched bases: 5. This CDR3 has 16 residues. Germline values: CDR1 SGHTA, CDR2 FQGTGA. CDR3 nucleotides: TGTGCCAGCAGCTTAAACCCCACAGGGGGGAACACTGAAGCTTTCTTT. Its protein product is CASSLNPTGGNTEAFF.